The clone carrying this T cell receptor beta chain was recorded a few times. How the authors handled the data: Using reference gene primer amplification, nucleated cell counts were estimated. Sequencing used immunoSEQ multiplex PCR; TCRdb keeps in-frame clones, though not all of them. V and J calls plus clone size are reproduced from that table; the DNA served to infer D and trimming. The sample consists of 250,000 to 300,000 clones, 88% of them appearing once. This entry belongs to a study of blood T cell repertoires in COVID-19. Study-wide background: COVID-19 samples, acute and convalescent, were from the United States, Italy and Spain. T cells, B-cell-depleted T cells, or PBMCs provided the cDNA or gDNA that served as material.

The ends were cut back, 4 bases at V and 5 bases at J, with 12 bases in the middle. The germline V gene encodes CDR1 MNHEY and CDR2 SVGEGT. The CDR3 consists of 14 residues. The receptor comes from a woman aged 40 to 50 who had recovered from COVID-19. The sequencing input was peripheral blood. The chain links TRBV6-2 or TRBV6-3 to TRBJ1-5; D is unresolved. The CDR3 region has the DNA TGTGCCAGCAGTTGGGCGGGAAGGCATCAGCCCCAGCATTTT. The encoded protein is CASSWAGRHQPQHF.